Listed below are T cell receptor beta chains from one sample, sequenced in a study of T cell responses to AZD1222 COVID-19 vaccine. Data came from immunoSEQ multiplex PCR; TCRdb stores just in-frame clones and leaves some out. The data hold about 180,000 clones, with around 90% observed a single time. The source was peripheral blood, collected 28 days after the second AZD1222 dose. The receptors shown here come from an adult who received the AZD1222 COVID-19 vaccine. The CDR3 runs from the conserved cysteine through the conserved F or W. D genes are given only for firm matches. Not every row has a clone size; where given, it reads once, few, many or a size class.

V	size	D	J	DNA	CDR3
TRBV3-1/TRBV3-2	-	TRBD1	TRBJ1-1	TGTGCCAGCGGTCTGACAGGGGGCGGCAGTGAAGCTTTCTTT	CASGLTGGGSEAFF
TRBV18	-	TRBD2	TRBJ2-4	TGTGCCAGCTCAGCAGCGGGACTAGCGGGGGTCGGAGCCAAAAACATTCAGTACTTC	CASSAAGLAGVGAKNIQYF
TRBV5-1	-	TRBD2	TRBJ2-1	TGCGCCAGCAGCTTAGCGGGAGAACCCTACAATGAGCAGTTCTTC	CASSLAGEPYNEQFF
TRBV2	-	TRBD2	TRBJ2-7	TGTGCCAGCAAGCGGGGGGCCTACGAGCAGTACTTC	CASKRGAYEQYF
TRBV10-1	-	TRBD1	TRBJ1-1	TGCGCCAGCAGTGCCGGGACAGGGCTGGGCACTGAAGCTTTCTTT	CASSAGTGLGTEAFF
TRBV3-1/TRBV3-2	-	-	TRBJ1-3	TGTGCCAGCAGCCAACGGGGGCCCCGGAACTCTGGAAACACCATATATTTT	CASSQRGPRNSGNTIYF
TRBV19	-	-	TRBJ2-7	TGTGCCAGTAGTATGGGCGAAGGGTACGAGCAGTACTTC	CASSMGEGYEQYF
TRBV6-2/TRBV6-3	-	TRBD1	TRBJ1-1	TGTGCCAGCAGTTACTCGAATCTGGCGGGACAGGGGCTGACTGAAGCTTTCTTT	CASSYSNLAGQGLTEAFF
TRBV7-8	-	-	TRBJ2-3	TGTGCCAGCAGCTTACCGGCGGATACGCAGTATTTT	CASSLPADTQYF
TRBV11-2	-	-	TRBJ2-7	TGTGCCAGCAGTACCGGGAGTTCCTACGAGCAGTACTTC	CASSTGSSYEQYF
TRBV7-2	-	-	TRBJ1-1	TGTGCCAGCAGCGTCGACCCTAGGAACACTGAAGCTTTCTTT	CASSVDPRNTEAFF
TRBV7-8	-	-	TRBJ2-7	TGTGCCAGCACCGTCCCTAGCGCTAACTACGAGCAGTACTTC	CASTVPSANYEQYF
TRBV7-3	-	TRBD1	TRBJ2-5	TGTGCCAGCAGTAATGACGGGACAGGGACAACCCAGTACTTC	CASSNDGTGTTQYF
TRBV2	-	-	TRBJ1-5	TGTGCCAGCAGTGAGCAGGGGCGCTGGGGCAATCAGCCCCAGCATTTT	CASSEQGRWGNQPQHF
TRBV7-9	once	-	TRBJ1-5	TGTGCCAGCAGCACCGGACCGGGCAATCAGCCCCAGCATTTT	CASSTGPGNQPQHF
TRBV6-5	-	-	TRBJ1-2	TGTGCCAGCAGTTACTTGGGTTCCTATGGCTACACCTTC	CASSYLGSYGYTF
TRBV6-4	-	-	TRBJ1-6	TGTGCCAGCAGTGACTCGGGGAAAGGGTCACCCCTCCACTTT	CASSDSGKGSPLHF
TRBV28	-	-	TRBJ2-7	TGTGCCAGCAGTTTAGTAGGGGTCGAGCAGTACTTC	CASSLVGVEQYF
TRBV6-5	-	-	TRBJ1-4	TGTGCCAGCAGCCGGACCCGGGGTCGTAATGAAAAACTGTTTTTT	CASSRTRGRNEKLFF
TRBV9	-	TRBD2	TRBJ2-5	TGTGCCAGCAGCGTATCCCCCACCCGACTAGCGGGGGACCAAGAGACCCAGTACTTC	CASSVSPTRLAGDQETQYF
TRBV7-9	-	-	TRBJ2-1	TGTGCCAGCAGCCCAGGGGGAGGCTCCTACAATGAGCAGTTCTTC	CASSPGGGSYNEQFF
TRBV11-2	-	TRBD1	TRBJ2-1	TGTGCCTCCGGGACAGGGGGCGATGAGCAGTTCTTC	CASGTGGDEQFF